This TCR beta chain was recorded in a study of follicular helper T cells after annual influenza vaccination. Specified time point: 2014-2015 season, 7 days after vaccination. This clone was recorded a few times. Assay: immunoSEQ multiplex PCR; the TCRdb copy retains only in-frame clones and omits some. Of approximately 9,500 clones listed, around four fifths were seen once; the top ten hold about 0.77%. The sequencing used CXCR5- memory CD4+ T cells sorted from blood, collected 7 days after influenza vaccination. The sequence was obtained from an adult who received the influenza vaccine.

The CDR3 spells CASSLQQGGGNQPQHF. The CDR3 bases are TGTGCCAGCAGCTTACAACAGGGGGGAGGCAATCAGCCCCAGCATTTT. The chain employs TRBV7-2 and TRBJ1-5; 8 positions agree with TRBD1. V shed 2 bases and J 2 bases; nucleotides not matched to a gene: 5. Per germline, CDR1 SGHTA and CDR2 FQGNSA. The CDR3 consists of 16 residues.